The present entry profiles one T cell receptor beta chain with its context. CDR3 length: 13 residues. V gave up 4 bases and J gave up 3 bases; unmatched junction bases: 3. Germline V gene data show CDR1 as SGHNT and CDR2 as YYREEE (reference sequence). The sample originates from a study of T cell changes during pregnancy in multiple sclerosis. Profiled with immunoSEQ multiplex PCR; TCRdb holds only in-frame clones, not every one. The data hold some 29,000 clones, with just over 90% observed a single time. This specimen consisted of CD8+ T cells from peripheral blood mononuclear cells, obtained before pregnancy. This TCR derives from a female donor with multiple sclerosis, enrolled in a pregnancy study. J is TRBJ1-1 and V is TRBV5-4, with TRBD1 matching 7 bases. The CDR3 DNA sequence: TGTGCCAGCAGCCCGGGACAGTACACTGAAGCTTTCTTT. Its translation is CASSPGQYTEAFF.